Listed below are T cell receptor beta chains from one sample, sequenced in a study of T cell repertoires in cytomegalovirus infection. TCRdb itself ran the reads through MiXCR, one entry per CDR3 protein. There are around 280,000 distinct CDR3 sequences in the sample; roughly 15% occur only once, and roughly 9.7% lies in the top ten. Specimen: PBMCs. These receptors all come from a human donor in good health (CMV status not recorded). Some clones in this sample may be carry-over from other donors' samples. The CDR3 runs from the conserved cysteine through the conserved F or W. The order of the fields is CDR3 protein, CDR3 DNA, clone size, D gene, V gene, J gene. The D gene is left open where the match is weak. A clone size is listed for some rows: how often the clone was seen (once, few, many), or a class if it is expanded.

CASSLNGLRNEQFF	TGTGCCAGCAGCTTAAACGGACTACGCAATGAGCAGTTCTTC	many	.	TRBV7-9	TRBJ2-1
CASSLPSGRVGEQYF	TGTGCCAGCAGCCTCCCTAGCGGGAGGGTGGGCGAGCAGTACTTC	many	TRBD2	TRBV7-2	TRBJ2-7
CASSLEVRYSNQPQHF	TGTGCCAGCAGCCTAGAAGTGCGGTATAGCAATCAGCCCCAGCATTTT	few	.	TRBV14	TRBJ1-5
CASQTRYGYTF	TGTGCCAGTCAGACCCGCTATGGCTACACCTTC	few	.	TRBV19	TRBJ1-2
CASSENQAGGVEQYF	TGTGCCAGCAGTGAAAATCAGGCAGGGGGCGTCGAGCAGTACTTC	many	TRBD1	TRBV2	TRBJ2-7
CASSNRRGDTEAFF	TGTGCCAGCAGCAACAGACGGGGGGACACTGAAGCTTTCTTT	many	.	TRBV6-2/TRBV6-3	TRBJ1-1
CASRPLRQSYNEQFF	TGTGCCAGCAGACCCTTACGACAGTCCTACAATGAGCAGTTCTTC	.	.	TRBV27	TRBJ2-1
CASSQETGGNGNEQFF	TGCGCCAGCAGCCAAGAGACGGGGGGGAACGGCAATGAGCAGTTCTTC	.	TRBD2	TRBV4-1	TRBJ2-1
CAGSLAPGTGGFEQYF	TGTGCCGGCAGCTTAGCCCCCGGGACAGGGGGTTTCGAGCAGTACTTC	.	TRBD1	TRBV7-9	TRBJ2-7
CASSEGQDTQYF	TGTGCCAGCAGTGAAGGACAGGACACGCAGTATTTT	many	TRBD1	TRBV6-2/TRBV6-3	TRBJ2-3
CASGQGTETQYF	TGTGCCAGCGGACAGGGGACAGAGACCCAGTACTTC	.	TRBD1	TRBV10-3	TRBJ2-5
CASSLGDAATEAFF	TGCGCCAGCAGCTTGGGTGACGCGGCCACTGAAGCTTTCTTT	.	.	TRBV5-1	TRBJ1-1
CATARDTEAFF	TGTGCCACTGCTAGGGACACTGAAGCTTTCTTT	.	.	TRBV6-5	TRBJ1-1
CASSLVGQASYNEQFF	TGCGCCAGCAGCTTGGTTGGGCAGGCTTCCTACAATGAGCAGTTCTTC	.	.	TRBV5-1	TRBJ2-1
CASSYGRRTSTDTQYF	TGCGCCAGCAGCTATGGACGCCGGACTAGCACAGATACGCAGTATTTT	.	.	TRBV5-1	TRBJ2-3
CASSLEWTPSPDTQYF	TGTGCCAGCAGCTTAGAATGGACTCCTTCGCCAGATACGCAGTATTTT	.	.	TRBV11-1	TRBJ2-3
CAGGGHSYEQYF	TGTGCCGGAGGGGGACACTCCTACGAGCAGTACTTC	few	.	TRBV6-2/TRBV6-3	TRBJ2-7
CASSLHRLAGESGTDTQYF	TGTGCCAGCAGCTTGCACCGACTAGCGGGGGAGAGTGGCACAGATACGCAGTATTTT	few	TRBD2	TRBV11-3	TRBJ2-3